The 7 T cell receptor beta chains below were found in one sample sequenced in a study of CD8+CD57+ T cells in acquired aplastic anemia. Only patients with CD8+CD57+ cell expansion on flow cytometry were chosen for sequencing. Genomic DNA served as template for TCR beta VDJ and CDR3 profiling. TCRdb reprocessed the reads with MiXCR, giving one entry per CDR3 protein. The sample has around 150,000 distinct CDR3 sequences; more than 40% are singletons. The sample was sorted CD4+, CD8+, or CD8+CD57+ T cells (not recorded which) from PBMCs. These TCRs come from a human donor with aplastic anemia.

This clonotype was recorded once. This rearrangement joins TRBV19 to TRBJ1-2; a possible D gene is TRBD1 (5 bases). The V gene lost 7 bases and the J gene lost 0 bases, with 12 bases spanning the gap. The CDR3 has 14 residues. From germline, CDR1 is LNHDA and CDR2 SQIVND (reference sequence). The CDR3 bases are TGTGCCAGTACCCTCACGGGGCCTAACTATGGCTACACCTTC. It encodes CASTLTGPNYGYTF.

This clonotype appeared a few times. The rearrangement uses TRBV30 and TRBJ2-7; possible D gene TRBD2, 6 bases. Germline assignment: CDR1 GTSNPN and CDR2 SVGIG (reference sequence). The CDR3 is made up of 14 amino acids. Deletions cut 4 bases from V and 5 bases from J, with 18 bases between. For the CDR3, the DNA is TGTGCCTGGATCACCGGGACTGCGACCCACGAGCAGTACTTC. Its translation: CAWITGTATHEQYF.

This chain joins TRBV10-3 and TRBJ1-2, with TRBD1 as a possible D gene (5 bases). V was cut by 8 bases and J by 4 bases, with 20 bases left in between. This CDR3 has 15 residues. Germline loops: CDR1 ENHRY, CDR2 SYGVKD. CDR3 coding DNA: TGTGCCATCGTTGGGACGACTCTTGGCTCCTATGGCTACACCTTC. Amino acid sequence: CAIVGTTLGSYGYTF.

This chain uses TRBV10-3 with TRBJ1-2, with D perhaps matching TRBD1 (5 bases). Looked up from germline, CDR1 is ENHRY and CDR2 is SYGVKD. This CDR3 spans 11 amino acids. Deletions cut 10 bases from V and 4 bases from J, with 10 bases between. CDR3 loop: CATGNSYGYTF. For the CDR3, the DNA is TGTGCCACAGGGAATAGCTATGGCTACACCTTC.

This clonotype showed up just a few times. The J gene is TRBJ2-7, the V gene TRBV15, with a possible D match to TRBD2 (5 bases). The CDR3 sequence is 13 residues long. V lost 5 bases and J 7 bases, leaving 15 bases between the germline ends. Germline values: CDR1 LNHNV, CDR2 YYDKDF (reference sequence). CDR3 amino acids: CATSATGSGEQYF. The CDR3 nucleotides read TGTGCCACCAGCGCGACGGGATCGGGTGAGCAGTACTTC.

This clonotype has just a few counts. CDR3 residues: CASSRDYTSYEQYF. The CDR3 DNA reads TGTGCCAGTTCCAGGGACTACACCTCCTACGAGCAGTACTTC. The gene calls are TRBV2 and TRBJ2-7, with TRBD2 matching 7 bases. Germline V gives CDR1 SNHLY, CDR2 FYNNEI. This CDR3 spans 14 amino acids. V lost 9 bases, J lost 0 bases, and 8 bases stayed unmatched. Using reference TRBV2 and TRBJ2-7 for the parts outside the CDR3, the full variable domain is EPEVTQTPSHQVTQMGQEVILRCVPISNHLYFYWYRQILGQKVEFLVSFYNNEISEKSEIFDDQFSVERPDGSNFTLKIRSTKLEDSAMYFCASSRDYTSYEQYFGPGTRLTVT.

Only a few counts were recorded for this clonotype. J is TRBJ1-1 and V is TRBV27; D unclear. V was clipped by 9 bases and J by 0 bases, with 11 bases between them. Looked up from germline, CDR1 is MNHEY and CDR2 is SMNVEV (reference sequence). The CDR3 has 13 amino acids. CDR3 nucleotide sequence: TGTGCCAGTGGGGATAACATGAACACTGAAGCTTTCTTT. The encoded protein is CASGDNMNTEAFF.